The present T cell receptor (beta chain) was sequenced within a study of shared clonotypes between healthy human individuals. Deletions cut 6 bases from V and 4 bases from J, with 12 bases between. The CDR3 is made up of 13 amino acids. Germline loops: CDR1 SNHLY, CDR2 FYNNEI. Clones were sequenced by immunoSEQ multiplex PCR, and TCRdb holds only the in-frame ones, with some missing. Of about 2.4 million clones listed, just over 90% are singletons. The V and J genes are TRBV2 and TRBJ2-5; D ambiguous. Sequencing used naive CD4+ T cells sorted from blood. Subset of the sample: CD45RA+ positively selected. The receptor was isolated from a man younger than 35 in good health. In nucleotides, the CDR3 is TGTGCCAGCAGACGCTCCCCGGGAGAGACCCAGTACTTC. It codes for CASRRSPGETQYF.